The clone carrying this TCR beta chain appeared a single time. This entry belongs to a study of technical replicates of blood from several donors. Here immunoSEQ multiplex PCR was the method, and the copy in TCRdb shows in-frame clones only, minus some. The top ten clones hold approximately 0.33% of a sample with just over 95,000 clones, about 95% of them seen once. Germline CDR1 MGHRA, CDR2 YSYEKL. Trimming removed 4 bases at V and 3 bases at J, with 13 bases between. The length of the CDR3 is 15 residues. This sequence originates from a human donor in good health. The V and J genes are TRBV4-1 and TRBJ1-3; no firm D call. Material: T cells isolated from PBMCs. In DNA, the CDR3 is TGCGCCAGCAGCCTACGGGGAACAGATGGAAACACCATATATTTT. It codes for CASSLRGTDGNTIYF.